The 17 T cell receptor beta chains below were found in one sample sequenced in a study of T cell clonotyping in hematopoietic cell transplantation. Sequencing used immunoSEQ multiplex PCR; TCRdb keeps in-frame clones, though not all of them. The sample yields over 5,000 clones, roughly 85% seen once. Sample time point: recipient sample about 28 days before transplant, after cytoreduction. This specimen was peripheral blood mononuclear cells, taken before stem cell transplant. Receptor source: a man aged 55 to 70 with acute myeloid leukemia. Some clones in this sample may be carry-over from other donors' samples.

The genes are TRBV7-6 and TRBJ2-7; TRBD1 might be the D (5 bases). Per germline, CDR1 SGHVS and CDR2 FNYEAQ. This CDR3 spans 14 amino acids. Trimming took 5 bases from V and 1 from J, leaving 12 bases between them. CDR3 DNA: TGTGCCAGCAGCCCCGAAGGGGTTTCCTACGAGCAGTACTTC. It yields the protein CASSPEGVSYEQYF.

J is TRBJ2-1 and V is TRBV6-5, with 14 bases aligning to TRBD2. The junction had 9 bases not matched to a gene; V was cut back by 4 bases and J by 10 bases. There are 16 residues in the CDR3. Per germline, CDR1 MNHEY and CDR2 SVGAGI. As DNA, the CDR3 is TGTGCCAGCAGTTCCTCGACTAGCGGGAGGGCCAGGGAGCAGTTCTTC. The encoded protein is CASSSSTSGRAREQFF.

V and J are TRBV15 and TRBJ1-2, with D maybe TRBD1 (5 bases). The germline V gene has CDR1 LNHNV and CDR2 YYDKDF (reference sequence). The CDR3 length is 13 residues. Between the trimmed V and J ends, which lost 6 bases and 4 bases, there was a span of 12 bases. The CDR3 DNA reads TGTGCCACCAGTTTCCGGCAGGGCTATGGCTACACCTTC. This codes for CATSFRQGYGYTF.

This rearrangement joins TRBV7-2 to TRBJ1-2; D call uncertain. Germline loops: CDR1 SGHTA, CDR2 FQGNSA. This CDR3 is 15 amino acids long. V was clipped by 1 base and J by 3 bases, with 12 bases between them. CDR3 region: CASSLGYRRDYGYTF. As DNA, the CDR3 is TGTGCCAGCAGCTTAGGGTATCGGCGCGACTATGGCTACACCTTC.

The J gene is TRBJ2-1, the V gene TRBV27; TRBD1 matches at 9 bases. Germline assignment: CDR1 MNHEY and CDR2 SMNVEV (reference sequence). The CDR3 extends over 15 amino acids. J gave up 2 bases and V 5 bases, and 4 bases lay outside the gene matches. In nucleotides, the CDR3 is TGTGCCAGCAGTGGGACAGGGAGAACCTACAATGAGCAGTTCTTC. Translating it yields CASSGTGRTYNEQFF.

The chain employs TRBV11-3 and TRBJ1-1; D unclear. This CDR3 is 14 amino acids long. Per germline, CDR1 SGHNT and CDR2 YENEEA. The V and J ends lost 4 bases and 4 bases respectively, with 13 bases between them. CDR3: CASSYSGRSTEAFF. The CDR3 bases are TGTGCCAGCAGCTATAGCGGGAGGAGCACTGAAGCTTTCTTT.

The gene calls are TRBV25-1 and TRBJ1-6; the match to TRBD1 covers 7 bases. Per the germline V gene, CDR1 is MGHDK and CDR2 is SYGVNS. With V trimmed by 1 base and J by 9 bases, 3 bases remained unmatched. The CDR3 covers 14 residues. The CDR3 is CASSEWGDSSPLHF. DNA of the CDR3: TGTGCCAGCAGTGAATGGGGGGACAGTTCACCCCTCCACTTT.

This clone was seen a single time. The chain uses TRBV7-9 and TRBJ1-2; D remains ambiguous. The germline gives CDR1 SEHNR, CDR2 FQNEAQ (reference sequence). The germline V and J ends were trimmed by 4 bases and 0 bases, with 9 bases remaining between them. The CDR3 consists of 14 residues. The CDR3 spells CASSSAGTNYGYTF. DNA of the CDR3: TGTGCCAGCAGCTCCGCCGGGACTAACTATGGCTACACCTTC.

The V gene is TRBV20-1, the J gene TRBJ1-1; no firm D call. This CDR3 has 11 residues. CDR1 is DFQATT and CDR2 is SNEGSKA in the germline V gene (reference sequence). The ends were cut back, 2 bases at V and 0 bases at J, with 1 base in the middle. This CDR3 reads CSARLNTEAFF. The CDR3 DNA is TGCAGTGCTAGACTGAACACTGAAGCTTTCTTT.

The V and J genes are TRBV2 and TRBJ2-5; D gene uncertain. V was shortened by 4 bases and J by 5 bases, with 8 bases between the two germline ends. The length of the CDR3 is 12 residues. Germline CDR1 reads SNHLY; CDR2 reads FYNNEI. CDR3 protein: CASSVLGETQYF. In DNA, the CDR3 is TGTGCCAGCAGTGTTTTGGGGGAGACCCAGTACTTC. The full variable domain, completed using reference TRBV2 and TRBJ2-5, is EPEVTQTPSHQVTQMGQEVILRCVPISNHLYFYWYRQILGQKVEFLVSFYNNEISEKSEIFDDQFSVERPDGSNFTLKIRSTKLEDSAMYFCASSVLGETQYFGPGTRLLVL.

The V gene is TRBV2, the J gene TRBJ2-3, with D tentatively TRBD1 or TRBD2 (5 bases each). The V end was cut by 6 bases, the J end by 2 bases, with 9 bases between. Per germline, CDR1 SNHLY and CDR2 FYNNEI. This CDR3 has 13 amino acids. The CDR3 DNA sequence: TGTGCCAGCAGGGGGGTTCTCACAGATACGCAGTATTTT. This encodes CASRGVLTDTQYF.

The V gene is TRBV5-1, the J gene TRBJ1-1; the match to TRBD1 covers 7 bases. The CDR3 has 15 amino acids. Losses at the gene ends were 4 bases for V and 4 bases for J; bases not matched to a gene: 10. Germline loops: CDR1 SGHRS, CDR2 YFSETQ. The CDR3 bases are TGCGCCAGCAGCCTAGGGGGCGCGAGGGGCACTGAAGCTTTCTTT. It translates to CASSLGGARGTEAFF.

CDR3 sequence: CASSRDRGYEQYF. CDR3 DNA sequence: TGTGCCAGCAGCCGGGACAGGGGCTACGAGCAGTACTTC. V usage is TRBV27 and J usage is TRBJ2-7; 10 bases fit TRBD1. V shed 6 bases and J 3 bases; nucleotides not matched to a gene: 2. CDR3 length: 13 amino acids. Germline V CDR1 and CDR2: MNHEY, SMNVEV (reference sequence).

The V call is TRBV6-6, the J call TRBJ1-5, with TRBD1 as a possible D gene (6 bases). Trimming removed 4 bases at V and 7 bases at J, with 14 bases between. The CDR3 is made up of 14 amino acids. CDR1 is MNHNY and CDR2 is SVGAGI in the germline V gene (reference sequence). As DNA, the CDR3 is TGTGCCAGCAGTTGGGGAGGGGGGGACCAGCCCCAGCATTTT. Translation gives CASSWGGGDQPQHF.

The rearrangement links TRBV7-2 to TRBJ1-6, with TRBD1 identical over 9 bases. The CDR3 has 17 residues. Germline V gives CDR1 SGHTA, CDR2 FQGNSA. With 7 bases clipped from V and 6 bases from J, the junction kept 13 bases outside the gene matches. The DNA of the CDR3 is TGTGCCAGCACCAAAGGGAACAGGGGGCCGGGTAATTCACCCCTCCACTTT. The encoded protein is CASTKGNRGPGNSPLHF.

This clone appeared once. This sequence joins TRBV5-1 and TRBJ2-1; 11 bases line up with TRBD2. The junction had 4 bases not matched to a gene; V was cut back by 4 bases and J by 4 bases. Germline V lookup: CDR1 SGHRS, CDR2 YFSETQ. CDR3 length: 15 amino acids. The CDR3 protein is CASSAGLAEYNEQFF. The CDR3 bases are TGCGCCAGCAGCGCGGGACTAGCGGAATACAATGAGCAGTTCTTC.

Remarks on this clone: The identical CDR3 is also encoded by other nucleotide sequences in the sample. The chain carries TRBV27 and TRBJ1-4; D is perhaps TRBD1 (5 bases). The CDR3 is 13 residues long. Germline CDR1 and CDR2: MNHEY and SMNVEV (reference sequence). The V end lost 5 bases, the J end lost 6 bases, and 10 bases lay between the germline ends. The CDR3 reads CASSLQGDEKLFF. The DNA of the CDR3 is TGTGCCAGCAGTCTTCAGGGCGATGAAAAACTGTTTTTT. Full variable domain (missing parts from reference TRBV27 and TRBJ1-4): EAQVTQNPRYLITVTGKKLTVTCSQNMNHEYMSWYRQDPGLGLRQIYYSMNVEVTDKGDVPEGYKVSRKEKRNFPLILESPSPNQTSLYFCASSLQGDEKLFFGSGTQLSVL.